The clone carrying this T cell receptor (beta chain) was detected only a few times. The antigen remains undetermined. The data stem from a study of PD-1 blockade in classical Hodgkin lymphoma. The overall study: The study gave patients nivolumab 3 mg/kg intravenously every 2 weeks.

This CDR3 comprises 15 residues. Per germline, CDR1 LNHDA and CDR2 SQIVND (reference sequence). V shed 4 bases, J shed 4 bases, and the junction held 2 bases outside the gene matches. The table came from immunoSEQ multiplex PCR; TCRdb's copy has only in-frame clones and leaves some out. The sample yields some 84,000 clones, roughly 89% seen once. Study results and caveats: A reduction in baseline TCR diversity was reportedly seen in newly diagnosed patients relative to healthy donors. In CD4+ cells, TCR diversity went up significantly by C4D1, but in CD8+ cells it did not. Nivolumab starters within 1 year of ASCT were excluded.

Autologous stem cell transplantation was followed by relapse in every patient, and brentuximab vedotin exposure varied. The receptor comes from a human donor with classical Hodgkin lymphoma. Sequencing used peripheral blood mononuclear cells (PBMCs), obtained at baseline. The genes are TRBV19 and TRBJ1-5, with 12 bases identical to TRBD1. CDR3 DNA: TGTGCCAGTAGTACGGGACAGGGGGCAAATCAGCCCCAGCATTTT. Residues: CASSTGQGANQPQHF. Together with reference TRBV19 and TRBJ1-5, the CDR3 gives the full variable domain: DGGITQSPKYLFRKEGQNVTLSCEQNLNHDAMYWYRQDPGQGLRLIYYSQIVNDFQKGDIAEGYSVSREKKESFPLTVTSAQKNPTAFYLCASSTGQGANQPQHFGDGTRLSIL.